This T cell receptor beta chain was captured in a study of T-cell reconstitution after alpha-beta-depleted transplantation in children. Unique molecular identifiers featured in how the TCRbeta library was prepared. TCRdb fed the PCR reads into MiXCR, producing one record per CDR3 protein. The table has about 400,000 distinct CDR3 sequences, over 20% seen once. This CDR3 comprises 20 residues. Germline loops: CDR1 SGHAT, CDR2 FQDESV (reference sequence). The trim removed 5 bases at V and 2 bases at J, leaving 17 bases unmatched. The receptor was derived from a human donor who donated a stem cell graft to a child with acute myeloid leukemia. The specimen comprised PBMCs from the stem cell graft donor, sampled from the stem cell graft. The chain employs TRBV11-1 and TRBJ2-2; 10 positions match TRBD2. CDR3 residues: CASSQSSGSLLNINTGELFF. DNA of the CDR3: TGTGCCAGCAGCCAATCTAGCGGGAGTTTACTGAATATCAACACCGGGGAGCTGTTTTTT.